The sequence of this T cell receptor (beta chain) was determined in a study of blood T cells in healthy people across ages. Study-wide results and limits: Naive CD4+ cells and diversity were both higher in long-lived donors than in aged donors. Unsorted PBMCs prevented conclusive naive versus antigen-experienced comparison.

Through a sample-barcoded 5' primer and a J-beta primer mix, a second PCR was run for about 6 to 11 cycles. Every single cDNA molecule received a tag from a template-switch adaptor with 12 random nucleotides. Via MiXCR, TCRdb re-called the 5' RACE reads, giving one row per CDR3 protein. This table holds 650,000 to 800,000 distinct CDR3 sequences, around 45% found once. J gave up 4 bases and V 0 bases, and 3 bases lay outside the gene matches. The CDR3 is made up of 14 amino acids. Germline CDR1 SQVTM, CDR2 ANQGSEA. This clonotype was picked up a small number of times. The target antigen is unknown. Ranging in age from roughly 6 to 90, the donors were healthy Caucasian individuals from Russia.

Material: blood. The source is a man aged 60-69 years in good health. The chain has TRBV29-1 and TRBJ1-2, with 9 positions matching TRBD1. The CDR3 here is CSVEDDRGFYGYTF. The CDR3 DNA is TGCAGCGTTGAAGATGACAGGGGGTTCTATGGCTACACCTTC.